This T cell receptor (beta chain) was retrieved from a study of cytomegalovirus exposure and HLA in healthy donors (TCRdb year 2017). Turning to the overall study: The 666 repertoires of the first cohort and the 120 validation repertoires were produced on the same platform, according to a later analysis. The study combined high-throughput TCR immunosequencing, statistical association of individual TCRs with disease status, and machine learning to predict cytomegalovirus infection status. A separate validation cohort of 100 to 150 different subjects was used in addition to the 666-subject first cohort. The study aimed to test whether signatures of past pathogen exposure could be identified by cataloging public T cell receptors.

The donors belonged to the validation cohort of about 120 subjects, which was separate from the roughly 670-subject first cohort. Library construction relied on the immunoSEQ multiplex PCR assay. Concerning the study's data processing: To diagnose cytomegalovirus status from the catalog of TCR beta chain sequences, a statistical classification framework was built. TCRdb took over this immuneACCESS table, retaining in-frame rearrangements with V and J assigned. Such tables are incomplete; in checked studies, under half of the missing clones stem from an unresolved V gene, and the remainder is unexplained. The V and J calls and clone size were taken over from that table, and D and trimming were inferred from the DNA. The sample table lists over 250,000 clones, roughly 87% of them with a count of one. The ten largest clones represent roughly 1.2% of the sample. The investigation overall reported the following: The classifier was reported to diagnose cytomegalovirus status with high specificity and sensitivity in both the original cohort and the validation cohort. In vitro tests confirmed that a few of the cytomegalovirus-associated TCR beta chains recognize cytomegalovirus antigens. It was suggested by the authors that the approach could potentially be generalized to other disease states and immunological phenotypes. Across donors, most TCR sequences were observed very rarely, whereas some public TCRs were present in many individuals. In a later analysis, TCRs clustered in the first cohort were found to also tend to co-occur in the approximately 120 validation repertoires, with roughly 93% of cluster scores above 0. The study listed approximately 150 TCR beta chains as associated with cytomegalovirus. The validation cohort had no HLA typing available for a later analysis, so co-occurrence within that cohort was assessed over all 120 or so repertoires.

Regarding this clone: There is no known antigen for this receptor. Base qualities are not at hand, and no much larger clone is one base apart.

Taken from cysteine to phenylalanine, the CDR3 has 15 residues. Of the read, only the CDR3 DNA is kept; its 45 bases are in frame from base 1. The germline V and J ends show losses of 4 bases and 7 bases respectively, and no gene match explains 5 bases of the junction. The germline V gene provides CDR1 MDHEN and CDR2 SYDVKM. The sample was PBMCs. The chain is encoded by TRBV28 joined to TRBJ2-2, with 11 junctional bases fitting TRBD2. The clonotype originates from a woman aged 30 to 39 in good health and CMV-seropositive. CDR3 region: CASSSLAGGVGELFF. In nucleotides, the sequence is TGTGCCAGCAGTTCTCTAGCGGGAGGAGTCGGGGAGCTGTTTTTT.